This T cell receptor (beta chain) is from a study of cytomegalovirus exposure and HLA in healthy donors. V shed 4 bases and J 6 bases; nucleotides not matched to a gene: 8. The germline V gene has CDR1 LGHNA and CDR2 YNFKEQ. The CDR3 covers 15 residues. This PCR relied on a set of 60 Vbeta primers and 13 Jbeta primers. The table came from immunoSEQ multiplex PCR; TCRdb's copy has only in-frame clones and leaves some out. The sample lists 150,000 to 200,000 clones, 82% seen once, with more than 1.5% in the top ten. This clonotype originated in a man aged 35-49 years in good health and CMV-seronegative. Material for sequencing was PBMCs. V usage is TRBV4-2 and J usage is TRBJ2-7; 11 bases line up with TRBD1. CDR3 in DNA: TGTGCCAGCAGCCCGAATTACGGGACAGGGGGCGAGCAGTACTTC. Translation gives CASSPNYGTGGEQYF.